This T cell receptor (beta chain) is drawn from a study of cytomegalovirus exposure and HLA in healthy donors. Amplification used 60 Vbeta primers and 13 Jbeta primers. Using immunoSEQ multiplex PCR, the repertoire was profiled, and TCRdb retains in-frame clones only, with some absent. Here the sample table reports just over 150,000 clones. Germline CDR1 is LGHNA and CDR2 is YNFKEQ. The CDR3 loop spans 19 amino acids. Trimming pared 0 bases from V and 0 bases from J, leaving 17 bases between. Study-wide results and caveats: Follow-up analysis later connected one missense variant in DCLRE1C with trimming of TCR beta V- and J-genes.

Note on this clone: Its antigen is unidentified.

The source of this sequence is a man in his thirties or forties in good health and CMV-seronegative. Input material: PBMCs. The rearrangement joins TRBV4-2 to TRBJ2-2, with D perhaps matching TRBD1 (5 bases). The CDR3 DNA is TGTGCCAGCAGCCAAGACAGAATCAGGGAAGGGGCGAACACCGGGGAGCTGTTTTTT. As protein: CASSQDRIREGANTGELFF.